These 14 T cell receptor beta chains share one sample of origin, sequenced in a study of blood T cells in healthy people across ages. Together with a sample-barcoded 5' primer, a J-beta primer mix was included in a second PCR lasting roughly 6 to 12 cycles. Each CDR3 protein is one row after TCRdb ran MiXCR on the 5' RACE reads. The sample has around 1.5 million distinct CDR3 sequences, roughly 60% seen once; the top ten hold roughly 6.3%. Sequencing input: blood. The receptor source for this set is a man in his late teens or twenties in good health.

This chain uses TRBV12-3 or TRBV12-4 with TRBJ1-1; TRBD1 agrees at 12 bases. The V gene end was trimmed by 1 base and the J gene end by 10 bases; junction bases not matched to a gene: 7. This CDR3 region has 15 residues. The CDR3 protein is CASSLDGTGGSGAFF. CDR3 nucleotide sequence: TGTGCCAGCAGTTTAGACGGGACAGGGGGCAGTGGAGCTTTCTTT.

The CDR3 sequence: CASSEAIRASPEKLFF. CDR3 nucleotide sequence: TGTGCCAGCAGTGAAGCAATTAGGGCCTCTCCTGAAAAACTGTTTTTT. The chain couples TRBV2 to TRBJ1-4; D is unclear. Between the trimmed V and J ends, which lost 0 bases and 7 bases, there was a span of 15 bases. The length of the CDR3 is 16 residues. The germline CDR1 and CDR2 sequences are SNHLY and FYNNEI.

This chain joins TRBV5-1 and TRBJ2-4, with 9 nucleotides matching TRBD1. The CDR3 extends over 13 amino acids. V lost 4 bases, J lost 13 bases, and 9 bases stayed unmatched. CDR1 and CDR2 (germline): SGHRS, YFSETQ. The CDR3 region has the DNA TGCGCCAGCAGCGTAGGGACAGGGAGTGAGCAGTACTTC. This gives the protein CASSVGTGSEQYF. The variable domain in full, with the rest retrieved from reference TRBV5-1 and TRBJ2-4, is KAGVTQTPRYLIKTRGQQVTLSCSPISGHRSVSWYQQTPGQGLQFLFEYFSETQRNKGNFPGRFSGRQFSNSRSEMNVSTLELGDSALYLCASSVGTGSEQYFGAGTRLSVL.

This clonotype has a handful of counts. This rearrangement joins TRBV20-1 to TRBJ2-1; the D gene is possibly TRBD1 (5 bases). This CDR3 comprises 16 residues. Per germline, CDR1 DFQATT and CDR2 SNEGSKA (reference sequence). The V gene lost 4 bases and the J gene lost 2 bases, with 18 bases spanning the gap. CDR3: CSAISLNGAAYNEQFF. For the CDR3, the DNA is TGCAGTGCTATTAGTCTTAATGGGGCGGCCTACAATGAGCAGTTCTTC.

The CDR3 bases are TGTACTAGCAGCTTTCCCGGTGCCCCCGATACGCAGTATTTT. Translating gives CTSSFPGAPDTQYF. This sequence joins TRBV7-7 and TRBJ2-3; possibly TRBD2 for D (6 bases). CDR3 length: 14 residues. Germline V gives CDR1 SSHAT, CDR2 FNYEAQ (reference sequence).

V is TRBV4-2 and J is TRBJ2-1, with 13 nucleotides matching TRBD2. Trimming removed 0 bases from V and 9 bases from J; junction bases left unmatched: 14. This CDR3 comprises 19 residues. Germline lookup yields CDR1 LGHNA and CDR2 YNFKEQ. The CDR3 loop reads CASSQDWSLLAGGLGEQFF. The CDR3, as DNA: TGTGCCAGCAGCCAAGATTGGTCCCTACTAGCGGGAGGGTTAGGTGAGCAGTTCTTC.

The V gene is TRBV11-2, the J gene TRBJ1-2; maybe TRBD1 (6 bases). V was clipped by 4 bases and J by 5 bases, with 17 bases between them. The CDR3 totals 15 residues. Germline V gives CDR1 SGHAT, CDR2 FQNNGV. The CDR3 reads CASSSVSGALYGYTF. Here the CDR3 DNA reads TGTGCCAGCAGCTCGGTCTCAGGGGCCCTATATGGCTACACCTTC.

This clonotype was counted between two and nine times. This sequence joins TRBV7-2 and TRBJ2-5, with 7 bases aligning to TRBD2. CDR1 is SGHTA, CDR2 FQGNSA, per germline. The CDR3 is 16 residues long. Trimming took 3 bases from V and 2 from J; bases not matched to a gene: 9. The CDR3 is CASSFAGRGIQETQYF. The CDR3 DNA reads TGTGCCAGCAGCTTTGCAGGGAGGGGAATTCAAGAGACCCAGTACTTC.

The chain uses TRBV7-9 and TRBJ1-2; 7 bases map to TRBD1. CDR1 and CDR2 from the germline V gene are SEHNR and FQNEAQ (reference sequence). The V gene end was trimmed by 5 bases and the J gene end by 12 bases; junction bases not matched to a gene: 9. The CDR3 has 12 amino acids. The CDR3 DNA reads TGTGCCAGCAGCGCCGGGGCCGGACAGGACACCTTC. This gives the protein CASSAGAGQDTF.

V and J are TRBV3-1 and TRBJ2-1; the match to TRBD2 covers 13 bases. J lost 6 bases, V lost 5 bases, and 7 bases had no gene match. The germline V gene has CDR1 LGHDT and CDR2 YNNKEL (reference sequence). The CDR3 runs to 16 residues. The DNA for the CDR3 is TGTGCCAGCAGCGGACTAGCGGGAGCACGGGCCAATGAGCAGTTCTTC. This translates into CASSGLAGARANEQFF.

The V and J genes are TRBV20-1 and TRBJ2-7, with D perhaps being TRBD1 or TRBD2 (5 bases each). Trimming left V 1 base short and J 3 bases short, with 19 bases between. The germline V gene encodes CDR1 DFQATT and CDR2 SNEGSKA (reference sequence). The CDR3 covers 16 residues. CDR3 region: CSARGGRGSPHYEQYF. The CDR3 DNA is TGCAGTGCTAGAGGCGGCCGGGGCTCCCCCCACTACGAGCAGTACTTC.

A few counts support this clonotype. The rearrangement uses TRBV27 and TRBJ2-6; D is unresolved. Trimming took 4 bases from V and 6 from J, leaving 4 bases between them. Germline assignment: CDR1 MNHEY and CDR2 SMNVEV (reference sequence). CDR3 length: 12 amino acids. CDR3 bases: TGTGCCAGCAGTTCGCAGGCCAACGTCCTGACTTTC. The encoded protein is CASSSQANVLTF.

The chain joins TRBV20-1 to TRBJ1-1; D is ambiguous. V lost 3 bases, J lost 1 base, and 9 bases lay in between. This CDR3 is built from 13 residues. Germline CDR1 reads DFQATT; CDR2 reads SNEGSKA (reference sequence). CDR3 sequence: CSASGNTNTEAFF. The CDR3 nucleotides are TGCAGTGCTAGTGGCAATACGAACACTGAAGCTTTCTTT.

This clonotype was detected only a few times. The V gene is TRBV7-9, the J gene TRBJ2-1; 7 nucleotides match TRBD2. The germline V gene has CDR1 SEHNR and CDR2 FQNEAQ (reference sequence). V dropped 4 bases and J dropped 0; count of bases not matched to a gene: 3. The CDR3 loop spans 15 amino acids. The chain's CDR3 is CASSSSGNSYNEQFF. The CDR3 DNA follows: TGTGCCAGCAGCTCCAGCGGGAACTCCTACAATGAGCAGTTCTTC.